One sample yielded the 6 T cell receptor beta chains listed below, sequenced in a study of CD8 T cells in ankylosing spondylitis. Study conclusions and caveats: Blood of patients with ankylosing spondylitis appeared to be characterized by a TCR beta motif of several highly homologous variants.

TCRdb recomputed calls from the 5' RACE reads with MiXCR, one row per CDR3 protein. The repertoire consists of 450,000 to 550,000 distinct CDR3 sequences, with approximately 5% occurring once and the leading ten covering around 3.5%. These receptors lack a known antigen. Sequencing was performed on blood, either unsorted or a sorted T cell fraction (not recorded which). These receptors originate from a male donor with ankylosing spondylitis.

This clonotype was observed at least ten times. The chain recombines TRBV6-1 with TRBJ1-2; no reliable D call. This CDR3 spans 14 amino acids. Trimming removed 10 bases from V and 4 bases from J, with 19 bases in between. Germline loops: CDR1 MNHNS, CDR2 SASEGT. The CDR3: CATEKSGGAYGYTF. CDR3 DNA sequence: TGTGCCACCGAAAAATCGGGAGGCGCCTATGGCTACACCTTC.

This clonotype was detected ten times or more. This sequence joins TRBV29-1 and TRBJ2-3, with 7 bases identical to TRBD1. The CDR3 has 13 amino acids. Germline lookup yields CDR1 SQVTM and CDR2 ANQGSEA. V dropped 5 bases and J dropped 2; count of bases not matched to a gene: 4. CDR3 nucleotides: TGCAGCGTTAACAGGGGCCCCACAGATACGCAGTATTTT. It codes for CSVNRGPTDTQYF.

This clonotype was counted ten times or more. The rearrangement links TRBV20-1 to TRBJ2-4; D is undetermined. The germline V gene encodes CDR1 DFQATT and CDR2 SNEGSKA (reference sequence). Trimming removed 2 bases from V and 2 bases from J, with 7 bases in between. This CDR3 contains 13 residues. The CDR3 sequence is CSARNSPKNIQYF. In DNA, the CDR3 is TGCAGTGCTAGAAACAGCCCCAAAAACATTCAGTACTTC.

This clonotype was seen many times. CDR3 sequence (DNA): TGTGCCAGCGGCTGGGTTTGGGATACGCAGTATTTT. Amino acid sequence: CASGWVWDTQYF. This chain connects TRBV27 to TRBJ2-3; no definite D call. CDR1 is MNHEY and CDR2 is SMNVEV in the germline V gene (reference sequence). The length of the CDR3 is 12 residues. Trimming removed 8 bases from V and 6 bases from J, with 12 bases in between.

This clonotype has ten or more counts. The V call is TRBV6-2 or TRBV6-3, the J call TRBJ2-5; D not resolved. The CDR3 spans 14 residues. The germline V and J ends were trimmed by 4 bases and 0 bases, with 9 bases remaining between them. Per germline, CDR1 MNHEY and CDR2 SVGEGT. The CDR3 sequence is CASSSRRDQETQYF. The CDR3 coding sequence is TGTGCCAGCAGTTCGCGACGGGACCAAGAGACCCAGTACTTC.

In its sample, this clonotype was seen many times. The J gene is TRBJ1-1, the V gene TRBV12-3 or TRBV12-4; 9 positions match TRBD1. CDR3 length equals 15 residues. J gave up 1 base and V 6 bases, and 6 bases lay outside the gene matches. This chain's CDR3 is CASRHEDRGNTEAFF. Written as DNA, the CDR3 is TGTGCCAGCAGGCATGAGGACAGGGGGAACACTGAAGCTTTCTTT.